There are a few counts of the clone carrying this T cell receptor beta chain. Antigen specificity is unknown. Sorting with CD45RO/CCR7/CD25/CD127/CD95/CD27 yielded naive, central memory, regulatory and stem-like memory CD4+ cells. As every portion of the isolated RNA was reverse transcribed, the sequencing read expressed TCRB transcripts. Generated by immunoSEQ multiplex PCR, the TCRdb table keeps only in-frame clones and is missing some. Seen here are about 320,000 clones, approximately 14% observed once, and the top ten hold under 8.5%. This sample stems from a study of beta chain features in type 1 diabetes. Notes on the study in general: Among type 1 diabetes patients, VDJ junctions had fewer insertions and more deletions.

Trimming removed 5 bases from V and 6 bases from J; junction bases left unmatched: 9. Germline CDR1 is SNHLY and CDR2 is FYNNEI. The CDR3 contains 15 residues. The sample comprised central memory CD4+ T cells from blood. The clonotype comes from a man aged 25-45 years in good health. The chain carries TRBV2 and TRBJ2-5; 10 bases fit TRBD1. The DNA for the CDR3 is TGTGCCAGCAGTAAGGTGACAGGGGGCACGAAGACCCAGTACTTC. Protein: CASSKVTGGTKTQYF. Combining the CDR3 with reference TRBV2 and TRBJ2-5 gives the whole variable domain EPEVTQTPSHQVTQMGQEVILRCVPISNHLYFYWYRQILGQKVEFLVSFYNNEISEKSEIFDDQFSVERPDGSNFTLKIRSTKLEDSAMYFCASSKVTGGTKTQYFGPGTRLLVL.